One T cell receptor beta chain is described in this entry. Trimming stripped 2 bases from V and 2 bases from J, with 10 bases between. The CDR3 totals 15 residues. Germline CDR1 reads MNHEY; CDR2 reads SVGAGI. The sample belongs to a study of memory CD8 T cells in hepatitis C reinfection. Background on the study: After reinfection, a couple of primary-infection resolvers became chronically infected. Samples before reinfection came 55 to 20 weeks prior to detection. HCV reinfection meant a positive HCV RNA test after two negative tests at least 60 days apart.

Time point meaning: pre-reinfection, 55 to 20 weeks before reinfection detection. TCR sequencing was done directly ex vivo on sorted cells, without expansion in vitro. Total naive CD8 T cells were sorted as viable CD3+ CD8+ CD45RO- cells from a couple of donors. The table came from immunoSEQ multiplex PCR; TCRdb's copy has only in-frame clones and leaves some out. The data contain under 60,000 clones, just under 90% of them seen just once; the ten biggest clones take up around 1%. Sequencing was done on a sample of naive CD8+ T cells sorted from blood. This receptor was taken from a young man with hepatitis C virus infection. The gene calls are TRBV6-5 and TRBJ1-5; D gene ambiguous. In DNA form, the CDR3 reads TGTGCCAGCAGTTACGGCAGCGGCGGCAATCAGCCCCAGCATTTT. It specifies CASSYGSGGNQPQHF.